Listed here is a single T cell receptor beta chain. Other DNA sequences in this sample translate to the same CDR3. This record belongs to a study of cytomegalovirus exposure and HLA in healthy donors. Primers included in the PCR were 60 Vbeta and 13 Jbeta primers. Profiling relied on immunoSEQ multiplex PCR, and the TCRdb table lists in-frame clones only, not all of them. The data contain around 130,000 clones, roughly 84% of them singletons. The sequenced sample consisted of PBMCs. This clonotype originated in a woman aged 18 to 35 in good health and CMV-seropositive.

This CDR3 is CASSLGGSNQPQHF. Written as DNA, the CDR3 is TGTGCCAGCAGTCTGGGGGGGAGCAATCAGCCCCAGCATTTT. The chain carries TRBV27 and TRBJ1-5, with D possibly matching TRBD1 (5 bases). V was clipped by 5 bases and J by 1 base, with 9 bases between them. CDR1 and CDR2 (germline): MNHEY, SMNVEV (reference sequence). The CDR3 spans 14 residues.